This passage covers 21 T cell receptor beta chains from one sample sequenced in a study of blood T cells in healthy people across ages. Next came a second PCR, run for 7 to 11 cycles, which used a sample-barcoded 5' primer along with a J-beta primer mix. TCRdb analysed the 5' RACE reads with MiXCR anew, one entry per CDR3 protein. The top ten clones hold approximately 7% of a sample with over 1,200,000 distinct CDR3 sequences, 55% to 75% of them seen once. The sample consisted of blood. All receptors come from a man aged 18 to 29 in good health.

This clonotype has more than one count but fewer than ten. This rearrangement joins TRBV4-2 to TRBJ1-6; no definite D call. Germline values: CDR1 LGHNA, CDR2 YNFKEQ. CDR3 size: 15 residues. Trimming removed 0 bases from V and 7 bases from J, with 10 bases in between. CDR3 region: CASSQEMAKNSPLHF. As DNA, the CDR3 is TGTGCCAGCAGCCAAGAGATGGCTAAAAATTCACCCCTCCACTTT.

Turning to this clonotype: The junction differs from germline at one of its ends, possibly a read error. The chain recombines TRBV2 with TRBJ1-2; TRBD1 might be the D (6 bases). The CDR3 is 14 residues long. Germline CDR1 and CDR2: SNHLY and FYNNEI. CDR3 coding DNA: TGTGCCAGCAGTCTAACACAGGGAATGAATGGCTACACTTTC. Its translation is CASSLTQGMNGYTF.

The J gene is TRBJ2-1, the V gene TRBV5-1; a weak D match, TRBD1 (5 bases). Germline loops: CDR1 SGHRS, CDR2 YFSETQ. V was cut by 4 bases and J by 4 bases, with 9 bases left in between. The CDR3 is 13 residues long. The chain's CDR3 is CASSVTDYNEQFF. The CDR3 DNA reads as TGCGCCAGCAGCGTGACAGATTACAATGAGCAGTTCTTC.

The chain recombines TRBV4-3 with TRBJ2-5, with a weak D call TRBD1 (5 bases). The DNA end favors TRBJ2-7, so the J call may be wrong. CDR3 length: 15 amino acids. Germline V CDR1 and CDR2: LGHNA, YSLEER. CDR3 sequence (DNA): TGCGCCAGCAGCCAATCAAGAAACACAGGTGGCGAGCAGTACTTC. Protein: CASSQSRNTGGEQYF.

The chain recombines TRBV15 with TRBJ1-5; D gene unclear. V was pared by 0 bases and J by 5 bases, with 8 bases between. Germline CDR1 LNHNV, CDR2 YYDKDF (reference sequence). The CDR3 totals 14 residues. CDR3 in amino acids: CATSRESGYQPQHF. As DNA, the CDR3 is TGTGCCACCAGCAGAGAGTCCGGTTATCAGCCCCAGCATTTT.

The chain employs TRBV11-2 and TRBJ2-7; no clear D gene. Germline values: CDR1 SGHAT, CDR2 FQNNGV. The CDR3 spans 15 residues. Trimming pared 3 bases from V and 10 bases from J, leaving 22 bases between. This CDR3 reads CASSFSPQTVVAQYF. The CDR3 nucleotides read TGTGCCAGCAGCTTCTCTCCGCAGACCGTAGTGGCCCAGTACTTC.

J is TRBJ2-5 and V is TRBV11-2; D might be TRBD1 (7 bases). TRBJ2-7 explains the end of the DNA better; the J call may be wrong. From germline, CDR1 is SGHAT and CDR2 FQNNGV. CDR3 length: 15 residues. CDR3 nucleotide sequence: TGTGCCAGCAGTAGTCCCGCGGGACAGCGATACGAGCAGTACTTC. This sequence encodes CASSSPAGQRYEQYF.

The genes are TRBV5-1 and TRBJ2-3; no definite D call. From germline, CDR1 is SGHRS and CDR2 YFSETQ. This CDR3 is built from 13 residues. The V end lost 3 bases, the J end lost 2 bases, and 7 bases lay between the germline ends. CDR3 residues: CASSWFYTDTQYF. CDR3 nucleotides: TGCGCCAGCAGCTGGTTCTACACAGATACGCAGTATTTT.

This clonotype was observed a handful of times. Germline and junction disagree at one end, which may indicate a read error. V is TRBV20-1 and J is TRBJ1-1; a weak D match, TRBD1 (5 bases). The CDR3 is 13 residues long. Germline V gene lookup returns CDR1 DFQATT and CDR2 SNEGSKA (reference sequence). The CDR3 nucleotides are TGTAGTGCTAGCCCCCTGGGGGTCCCTGAAGCTTTCTTT. It is translated as CSASPLGVPEAFF.

The chain employs TRBV7-9 and TRBJ1-4; D is undetermined. Germline assignment: CDR1 SEHNR and CDR2 FQNEAQ (reference sequence). This CDR3 is built from 14 residues. V was trimmed by 3 bases and J by 8 bases, leaving 13 bases between them. CDR3: CASSLAVYKEKLFF. The CDR3 nucleotides are TGTGCCAGCAGCTTGGCGGTGTATAAAGAAAAACTGTTTTTT.

The genes are TRBV6-1 and TRBJ2-7; D is unclear. The V and J ends lost 6 bases and 4 bases respectively, with 13 bases between them. The CDR3 has 13 residues. Germline lookup yields CDR1 MNHNS and CDR2 SASEGT. In nucleotides, the CDR3 is TGTGCCAGCAGCTCCGCCACAGAATACGAGCAGTACTTC. Protein: CASSSATEYEQYF.

The gene calls are TRBV7-8 and TRBJ2-7, with 7 bases aligning to TRBD1. The CDR3 is 15 residues long. In germline, CDR1 is SGHVS, CDR2 FQNEAQ. V gave up 5 bases and J gave up 6 bases; unmatched junction bases: 13. In DNA, the CDR3 is TGTGCCAGCAGCATCGGGGACAGAGAGTTATCCGAGCAGTACTTC. Translating it yields CASSIGDRELSEQYF.

There are a few counts of this clonotype. J is TRBJ2-1 and V is TRBV12-3 or TRBV12-4, with D uncertain. CDR3 size: 17 residues. V was pared by 5 bases and J by 2 bases, with 19 bases between. CDR3 amino acids: CASSLHDRLFTYNEQFF. CDR3 DNA sequence: TGTGCCAGCAGTCTTCACGACCGCCTATTTACCTACAATGAGCAGTTCTTC.

V gene TRBV4-1 combines with J gene TRBJ2-5; the D gene is possibly TRBD1 (7 bases). The closer fit of TRBJ2-7 to the DNA end suggests the J call may be wrong. Germline assignment: CDR1 MGHRA and CDR2 YSYEKL. This CDR3 is built from 15 residues. CDR3 protein: CASSQVGQGGYEQYF. DNA of the CDR3: TGCGCCAGCAGCCAAGTTGGGCAGGGGGGCTACGAGCAGTACTTC.

Turning to this clonotype: The junction does not match germline at one end; this may be a read error. The chain carries TRBV2 and TRBJ2-1; 7 nucleotides align to TRBD2. Germline V lookup: CDR1 SNHLY, CDR2 FYNNEI. This CDR3 spans 15 amino acids. This CDR3 is CASRQTSSDYDEQFF. The CDR3 DNA is TGTGCCAGCAGACAGACTAGCTCCGACTACGATGAGCAGTTCTTC.

The chain recombines TRBV15 with TRBJ1-6, with TRBD1 matching 7 bases. J gave up 3 bases and V 5 bases, and 4 bases lay outside the gene matches. The CDR3 extends over 15 amino acids. Germline-derived CDR1 and CDR2 are LNHNV and YYDKDF (reference sequence). For the CDR3, the DNA is TGTGCCACCAGCGGCGGGACAGACTATAATTCACCCCTCCACTTT. It specifies CATSGGTDYNSPLHF. The full variable domain, its missing parts supplied by reference TRBV15 and TRBJ1-6, is DAMVIQNPRYQVTQFGKPVTLSCSQTLNHNVMYWYQQKSSQAPKLLFHYYDKDFNNEADTPDNFQSRRPNTSFCFLDIRSPGLGDTAMYLCATSGGTDYNSPLHFGNGTRLTVT.

The chain recombines TRBV7-8 with TRBJ1-3, with 8 bases fitting TRBD1. Germline lookup yields CDR1 SGHVS and CDR2 FQNEAQ. The V and J ends lost 6 bases and 3 bases, in that order; junction bases with no gene match: 16. The CDR3 totals 18 residues. The CDR3 DNA is TGTGCCAGCAGTCGTAACTTTAGGGACAGGTTCAATGGAAACACCATATATTTT. Translating it yields CASSRNFRDRFNGNTIYF.

The gene calls are TRBV3-1 and TRBJ1-4; no clear D gene. V dropped 0 bases and J dropped 8 bases, with 7 bases sitting between them. CDR3 length: 13 amino acids. Germline V gives CDR1 LGHDT, CDR2 YNNKEL (reference sequence). DNA of the CDR3: TGTGCCAGCAGCCAAGATGGTCGAGAAAAACTGTTTTTT. Encoded protein: CASSQDGREKLFF.

On this clonotype itself: Its ends do not fully match the called genes, so a read error is possible. The chain links TRBV7-6 to TRBJ2-7; 7 bases align to TRBD1. The CDR3 extends over 13 amino acids. Per the germline V gene, CDR1 is SGHVS and CDR2 is FNYEAQ. Here the CDR3 reads CASSDLTGSEQNF. As DNA, the CDR3 is TGTGCCAGCAGCGACCTGACAGGGTCCGAGCAGAACTTC.

The gene calls are TRBV4-1 and TRBJ2-5; D gene unclear. This CDR3 has 13 residues. Between the trimmed V and J ends, which lost 1 base and 3 bases, there was a span of 6 bases. The germline V gene encodes CDR1 MGHRA and CDR2 YSYEKL. The CDR3 coding sequence is TGCGCCAGCAGCCAAGGACTGAAAGAGACCCAGTACTTC. This codes for CASSQGLKETQYF.

The rearrangement links TRBV20-1 to TRBJ1-5, with D possibly matching TRBD1 (6 bases). The V and J ends lost 0 bases and 7 bases respectively, with 16 bases between them. The germline V gene encodes CDR1 DFQATT and CDR2 SNEGSKA (reference sequence). The CDR3 covers 15 residues. The CDR3 here is CSARDYRELGQPQHF. As DNA, the CDR3 is TGCAGTGCTAGAGATTACAGGGAGTTAGGGCAGCCCCAGCATTTT.